Shown below are 27 T cell receptor beta chains from a single sample sequenced in a study of shared T cell receptors in the human thymus. Libraries were prepared by immunoSEQ multiplex PCR; TCRdb keeps only in-frame clonotypes and omits some of them. Here the sample spans about 730,000 clones, approximately 85% being singletons. These data are also associated with another study on human thymus T cells.

The sample taken for sequencing was thymocytes. These receptors all come from a girl under three years old with a congenital heart defect.

This chain links TRBV9 with TRBJ2-7; 11 bases fit TRBD2. V was clipped by 3 bases and J by 7 bases; unmatched bases: 9. This CDR3 comprises 15 residues. Germline CDR1 SGDLS, CDR2 YYNGEE. The CDR3 DNA reads TGTGCCAGCAGCGCTACTAGCGGGGGCCTAGGGGAGCAGTACTTC. Translated, it gives CASSATSGGLGEQYF. The variable domain in full, completed from reference TRBV9 and TRBJ2-7, reads DSGVTQTPKHLITATGQRVTLRCSPRSGDLSVYWYQQSLDQGLQFLIQYYNGEERAKGNILERFSAQQFPDLHSELNLSSLELGDSALYFCASSATSGGLGEQYFGPGTRLTVT.

This clone was seen only a few times. This chain's CDR3 is CASSLPRTSGGETQYF. CDR3 DNA: TGTGCCAGCAGCTTACCCCGGACTAGCGGGGGAGAGACCCAGTACTTC. The chain is built from TRBV7-6 and TRBJ2-5, with 13 bases matching TRBD2. Germline CDR1 and CDR2: SGHVS and FNYEAQ. The junction had 4 bases not matched to a gene; V was cut back by 2 bases and J by 4 bases. This CDR3 contains 16 residues.

This chain joins TRBV18 and TRBJ1-1; 8 nucleotides align to TRBD1. J gave up 3 bases and V 6 bases, and 9 bases lay outside the gene matches. Germline lookup yields CDR1 KGHSH and CDR2 LQKENI. The CDR3 loop spans 15 amino acids. The CDR3 region is CASSPQGAHDTEAFF. Written as DNA, the CDR3 is TGTGCCAGCTCTCCCCAGGGGGCGCACGACACTGAAGCTTTCTTT.

This chain connects TRBV29-1 to TRBJ1-3; weak D call: TRBD1 (6 bases). Trimming stripped 2 bases from V and 0 bases from J, with 23 bases between. This CDR3 has 19 amino acids. The V gene's germline CDR1 is SQVTM and CDR2 ANQGSEA. CDR3 region: CSVEIIEGGSWSSGNTIYF. DNA of the CDR3: TGCAGCGTTGAAATTATAGAAGGGGGTTCCTGGAGCTCTGGAAACACCATATATTTT.

This clone was picked up a small number of times. The genes are TRBV20-1 and TRBJ1-2, with D possibly TRBD1 on 6 matching bases. Trimming stripped 4 bases from V and 8 bases from J, with 11 bases between. The V gene's germline CDR1 is DFQATT and CDR2 SNEGSKA (reference sequence). CDR3 length equals 11 residues. Here the CDR3 DNA reads TGCAGTGCTAAAACAGGGAACGGCTACACCTTC. Its protein product is CSAKTGNGYTF.

V and J are TRBV5-5 and TRBJ1-2; TRBD1 might be the D (5 bases). This CDR3 comprises 15 residues. CDR1 SGHKS and CDR2 YYEKEE come from the germline V gene (reference sequence). V gave up 4 bases and J gave up 7 bases, with 20 bases separating them. The CDR3 DNA reads as TGTGCCAGCAGCCAACTGGGTCCCTTCAGGGCTGGCTACACCTTC. This translates into CASSQLGPFRAGYTF.

This chain connects TRBV6-5 to TRBJ1-2; a possible D gene is TRBD1 (5 bases). The germline V and J ends were trimmed by 0 bases and 4 bases, with 9 bases remaining between them. Per the germline V gene, CDR1 is MNHEY and CDR2 is SVGAGI. The CDR3 has 14 residues. CDR3 in DNA: TGTGCCAGCAGTTACTCGGGGCAGATCTATGGCTACACCTTC. Translating gives CASSYSGQIYGYTF.

This clone was seen a single time. The chain has TRBV7-9 and TRBJ2-3; 8 nucleotides match TRBD2. From germline, CDR1 is SEHNR and CDR2 FQNEAQ (reference sequence). After removal of 4 bases from V and 1 base from J, the junction contained 4 bases not matched to a gene. The CDR3 covers 15 residues. The CDR3, as DNA: TGTGCCAGCAGCTGGGTAGCGGGACGCACAGATACGCAGTATTTT. It is translated as CASSWVAGRTDTQYF.

In this sample, this clone turned up once. This rearrangement joins TRBV14 to TRBJ2-2, with D possibly TRBD1 on 5 matching bases. The CDR3 covers 14 residues. The V end lost 2 bases, the J end lost 6 bases, and 10 bases lay between the germline ends. Per the germline V gene, CDR1 is SGHDN and CDR2 is FVKESK. CDR3 in amino acids: CASSQLTGPGELFF. CDR3 nucleotide sequence: TGTGCCAGCAGCCAACTCACAGGCCCCGGGGAGCTGTTTTTT. Combining the CDR3 with reference TRBV14 and TRBJ2-2 gives the whole variable domain EAGVTQFPSHSVIEKGQTVTLRCDPISGHDNLYWYRRVMGKEIKFLLHFVKESKQDESGMPNNRFLAERTGGTYSTLKVQPAELEDSGVYFCASSQLTGPGELFFGEGSRLTVL.

The rearrangement links TRBV9 to TRBJ2-3, with 11 bases lining up with TRBD2. The junction had 6 bases not matched to a gene; V was cut back by 3 bases and J by 3 bases. Germline CDR1 is SGDLS and CDR2 is YYNGEE. The length of the CDR3 is 16 residues. For the CDR3, the DNA is TGTGCCAGCAGCGCCCCGACTAGCGGGGTAACAGATACGCAGTATTTT. This encodes CASSAPTSGVTDTQYF.

The chain uses TRBV4-1 and TRBJ1-4; TRBD1 agrees at 7 bases. The CDR3 consists of 15 residues. With 0 bases clipped from V and 7 bases from J, the junction kept 5 bases outside the gene matches. Germline lookup yields CDR1 MGHRA and CDR2 YSYEKL. CDR3 DNA: TGCGCCAGCAGCCAAGATCCAGGGGGAGGTGAAAAACTGTTTTTT. Residues: CASSQDPGGGEKLFF.

V gene TRBV14 combines with J gene TRBJ1-1; 7 bases fit TRBD1. V lost 4 bases and J lost 5; bases outside the gene matches: 10. The CDR3 consists of 15 residues. Germline CDR1 reads SGHDN; CDR2 reads FVKESK. CDR3 DNA: TGTGCCAGCAGCCCGAGACAGGGTTGTGGTACTGAAGCTTTCTTT. Translated: CASSPRQGCGTEAFF.

This chain uses TRBV10-3 with TRBJ1-5; TRBD1 is a possible D gene (5 bases). Germline V gene data show CDR1 as ENHRY and CDR2 as SYGVKD. The CDR3 sequence is 12 residues long. V was shortened by 7 bases and J by 9 bases, with 13 bases between the two germline ends. CDR3 sequence (DNA): TGTGCCATCATTTGTGGGGCGTCGCCCCAGCATTTT. It encodes CAIICGASPQHF.

This clone was counted a few times. The chain links TRBV5-6 to TRBJ1-5, with TRBD1 matching 7 bases. J lost 5 bases, V lost 2 bases, and 7 bases had no gene match. The CDR3 spans 15 residues. Germline loops: CDR1 SGHDT, CDR2 YYEEEE. The CDR3 here is CASSFFGQGDQPQHF. In DNA, the CDR3 is TGTGCCAGCAGCTTCTTTGGGCAGGGGGATCAGCCCCAGCATTTT. The variable domain in full, with the rest retrieved from reference TRBV5-6 and TRBJ1-5, is DAGVTQSPTHLIKTRGQQVTLRCSPKSGHDTVSWYQQALGQGPQFIFQYYEEEERQRGNFPDRFSGHQFPNYSSELNVNALLLGDSALYLCASSFFGQGDQPQHFGDGTRLSIL.

V usage is TRBV18 and J usage is TRBJ2-2; 11 positions match TRBD2. Germline assignment: CDR1 KGHSH and CDR2 LQKENI. This CDR3 spans 17 amino acids. Trimming cost V 1 base and J 5 bases; bases outside gene matches: 6. The CDR3 protein is CASSPQMTSGVTGELFF. The CDR3 coding sequence is TGTGCCAGCTCACCACAAATGACTAGCGGGGTGACCGGGGAGCTGTTTTTT.

This clone has a single count. The rearrangement joins TRBV10-3 to TRBJ2-4; tentatively, D is TRBD1 (5 bases). The germline V gene has CDR1 ENHRY and CDR2 SYGVKD. V was shortened by 3 bases and J by 0 bases, with 9 bases between the two germline ends. This CDR3 has 15 amino acids. The CDR3 is CAISEGRGAKNIQYF. The DNA for the CDR3 is TGTGCCATCAGTGAAGGTAGGGGAGCCAAAAACATTCAGTACTTC.

This chain uses TRBV7-9 with TRBJ1-1, with D perhaps matching TRBD1 (5 bases). CDR1 is SEHNR, CDR2 FQNEAQ, per germline (reference sequence). This CDR3 comprises 15 residues. V lost 0 bases and J 5 bases, leaving 13 bases between the germline ends. The CDR3 here is CASSLAKQGWTEAFF. In nucleotides, the CDR3 is TGTGCCAGCAGCTTAGCGAAGCAGGGTTGGACTGAAGCTTTCTTT.

This clone was seen just once. V gene TRBV11-2 combines with J gene TRBJ2-2; 7 nucleotides agree with TRBD2. Germline CDR1 reads SGHAT; CDR2 reads FQNNGV. The CDR3 has 17 amino acids. V was pared by 4 bases and J by 2 bases, with 10 bases of the junction left unmatched. This CDR3 is CASSSRGRGGNTGELFF. The CDR3 region has the DNA TGTGCCAGCAGCTCCCGGGGGAGGGGAGGTAACACCGGGGAGCTGTTTTTT.

This chain links TRBV12-5 with TRBJ1-6; D might be TRBD1 (6 bases). Germline V CDR1 and CDR2: LGHNT, FRNRAP. The CDR3 spans 13 residues. V lost 7 bases and J 7 bases, leaving 11 bases between the germline ends. DNA of the CDR3: TGTGCTAGTGCGGCAGGGGTGAATTCACCCCTCCACTTT. It translates to CASAAGVNSPLHF.

The V gene is TRBV7-4, the J gene TRBJ1-1; TRBD1 matches 7 bases. Germline V gene data show CDR1 as SGHVT and CDR2 as SQSDAQ. The V and J ends lost 1 base and 2 bases, in that order; junction bases with no gene match: 13. The CDR3 runs 18 residues. The CDR3 protein is CASSLEAPPRQGNTEAFF. In DNA, the CDR3 is TGTGCCAGCAGCTTAGAAGCCCCTCCACGACAGGGAAACACTGAAGCTTTCTTT.

This chain connects TRBV7-6 to TRBJ2-3, with 12 bases aligning to TRBD1. The V segment lost 5 bases and the J segment 3 bases; nucleotides outside the gene matches: 15. This CDR3 spans 19 amino acids. Germline V gives CDR1 SGHVS, CDR2 FNYEAQ. Written as DNA, the CDR3 is TGTGCCAGCAGCCCAAAGCCGGGACAGGGGGCTATGTGGACAGATACGCAGTATTTT. Its protein is CASSPKPGQGAMWTDTQYF.

The V and J genes are TRBV28 and TRBJ1-2; 9 bases agree with TRBD1. The germline V gene encodes CDR1 MDHEN and CDR2 SYDVKM. This CDR3 contains 12 residues. Trimming at V came to 10 bases and at J to 2 bases, leaving 2 bases not matched to a gene. The CDR3 loop reads CAIGQGNYGYTF. The DNA for the CDR3 is TGTGCCATCGGACAGGGGAACTATGGCTACACCTTC.

The V gene is TRBV9, the J gene TRBJ2-1; 8 bases line up with TRBD2. Trimming cost V 4 bases and J 1 base; bases outside gene matches: 13. Per the germline V gene, CDR1 is SGDLS and CDR2 is YYNGEE. The CDR3 contains 18 residues. Here the CDR3 reads CASSSLAVAGKSYNEQFF. The CDR3 region has the DNA TGTGCCAGCAGCTCTTTGGCAGTAGCGGGGAAATCCTACAATGAGCAGTTCTTC.

The V call is TRBV7-9, the J call TRBJ1-2; TRBD1 matches 10 bases. This CDR3 is built from 12 residues. CDR1 and CDR2 (germline): SEHNR, FQNEAQ (reference sequence). The V and J ends lost 5 bases and 8 bases, in that order; junction bases with no gene match: 2. The CDR3, as DNA: TGTGCCAGCAGCACGACAGGGGGCGGCTACACCTTC. Translated: CASSTTGGGYTF.

The genes are TRBV7-2 and TRBJ1-1; 7 nucleotides match TRBD1. The CDR3 runs 15 residues. Germline CDR1 and CDR2: SGHTA and FQGNSA. V lost 5 bases to trimming and J lost 0 bases; unmatched junction nucleotides: 6. The chain's CDR3 is CASSISTGMNTEAFF. CDR3 bases: TGTGCCAGCAGCATTTCGACAGGGATGAACACTGAAGCTTTCTTT.

The V call is TRBV7-9, the J call TRBJ2-7; 7 nucleotides agree with TRBD1. Germline CDR1 and CDR2: SEHNR and FQNEAQ (reference sequence). The CDR3 runs 15 residues. V was clipped by 5 bases and J by 5 bases; unmatched bases: 12. The CDR3 bases are TGTGCCAGCAGCCTACCGAGGGGGCAGGTGGACGAGCAGTACTTC. Encoded protein: CASSLPRGQVDEQYF.

The genes are TRBV9 and TRBJ1-1; D call uncertain. Trimming pared 0 bases from V and 4 bases from J, leaving 10 bases between. The length of the CDR3 is 14 residues. Germline-derived CDR1 and CDR2 are SGDLS and YYNGEE. Here the CDR3 reads CASSVVKGGTEAFF. The CDR3, as DNA: TGTGCCAGCAGCGTAGTTAAGGGAGGCACTGAAGCTTTCTTT.